Sequencing of this TCR beta chain was carried out in a study of identical twins. Study-wide points: Invariant MAIT and iNKT cells are populations that could partly confound zero-insertion analyses. Cross-sectional statistical analysis was relied on for the conclusions, without the same donors being followed.

TCRdb re-analysed the 5' RACE reads in MiXCR, keeping a single row per CDR3 protein. The sample includes under 250,000 distinct CDR3 sequences, less than 10% of them seen just once. This clonotype was recorded a few times. The antigen remains undetermined. The CDR3 runs to 13 residues. CDR1 SNHLY and CDR2 FYNNEI come from the germline V gene. V was clipped by 7 bases and J by 0 bases, with 8 bases between them. This chain connects TRBV2 to TRBJ2-3; TRBD2 is a possible D gene (5 bases). The TCR comes from a woman under 30 in good health. Sequenced material: memory (CD45RO+) T cells sorted from blood. The CDR3: CASNDYSTDTQYF. The CDR3 nucleotides are TGTGCCAGCAACGACTATAGCACAGATACGCAGTATTTT.